This TCR beta chain was captured in a study of graft-versus-host responses after intestinal transplantation. Across the study: Recipients had multivisceral, liver-intestinal, or isolated intestinal transplants.

Study-wide results and caveats: Clonal ratios of graft-versus-host to host-versus-graft in allografts were high for patients exhibiting graft-donor T cell macrochimerism.

V was pared by 1 base and J by 3 bases, with 12 bases between. From germline, CDR1 is LNHNV and CDR2 YYDKDF (reference sequence). The CDR3 loop spans 15 amino acids. In the case of this clone: What it recognizes is unknown.

Method: immunoSEQ multiplex PCR; TCRdb's copy keeps in-frame clones and lacks some. The sample contains tens of thousands of clones, more than 70% of which appear only once. The chain recombines TRBV15 with TRBJ2-5; D uncertain. The source material was unstimulated CD8+ T cells sorted from spleen or lymph node cells, sampled before intestinal transplant. This receptor was obtained from a human donor who received an intestinal transplant. CDR3 in amino acids: CATSRARRLKETQYF. DNA for the CDR3: TGTGCCACCAGCAGAGCGCGGCGTTTGAAAGAGACCCAGTACTTC.